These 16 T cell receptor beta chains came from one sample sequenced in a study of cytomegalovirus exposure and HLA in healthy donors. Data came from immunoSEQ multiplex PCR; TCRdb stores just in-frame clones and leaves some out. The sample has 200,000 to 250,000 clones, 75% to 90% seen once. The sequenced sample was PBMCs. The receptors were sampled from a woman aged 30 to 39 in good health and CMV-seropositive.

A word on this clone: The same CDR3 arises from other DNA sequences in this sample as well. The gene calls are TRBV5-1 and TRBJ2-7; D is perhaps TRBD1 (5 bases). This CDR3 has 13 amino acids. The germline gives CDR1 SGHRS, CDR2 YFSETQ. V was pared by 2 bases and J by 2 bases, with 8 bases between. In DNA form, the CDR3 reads TGCGCCAGCAGCTTAGGCAGGGCCTACGAGCAGTACTTC. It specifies CASSLGRAYEQYF.

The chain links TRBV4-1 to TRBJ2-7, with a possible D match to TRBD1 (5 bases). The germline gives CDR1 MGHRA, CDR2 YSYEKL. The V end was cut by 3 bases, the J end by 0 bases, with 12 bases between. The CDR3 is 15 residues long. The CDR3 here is CASSQQGSGSYEQYF. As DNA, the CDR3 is TGCGCCAGCAGCCAGCAGGGCTCGGGCTCCTACGAGCAGTACTTC.

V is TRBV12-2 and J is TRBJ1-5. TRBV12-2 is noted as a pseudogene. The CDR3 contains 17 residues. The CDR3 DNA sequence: TGTGCAAGTCGCTTACCTCAAAAAGGGCCACATTATCAGCCCCAGCATTTT. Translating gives CASRLPQKGPHYQPQHF.

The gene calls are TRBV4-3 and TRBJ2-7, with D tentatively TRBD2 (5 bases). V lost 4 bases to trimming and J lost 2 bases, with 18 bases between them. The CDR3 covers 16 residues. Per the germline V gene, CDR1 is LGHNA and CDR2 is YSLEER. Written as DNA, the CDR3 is TGCGCCAGCAGCCCTTCTAGGGCAGACTATACCTACGAGCAGTACTTC. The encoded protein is CASSPSRADYTYEQYF.

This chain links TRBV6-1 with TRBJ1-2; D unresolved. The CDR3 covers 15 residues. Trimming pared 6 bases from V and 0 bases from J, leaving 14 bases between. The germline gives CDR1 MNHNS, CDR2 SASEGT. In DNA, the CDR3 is TGTGCCAGCAGCGCCCCGGCCGGTCCTAACTATGGCTACACCTTC. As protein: CASSAPAGPNYGYTF.

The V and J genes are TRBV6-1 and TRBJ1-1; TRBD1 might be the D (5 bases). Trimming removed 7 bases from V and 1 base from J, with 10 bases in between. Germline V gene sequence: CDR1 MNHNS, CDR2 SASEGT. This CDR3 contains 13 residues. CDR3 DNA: TGTGCCAGCATTGGGACGGGGAACACTGAAGCTTTCTTT. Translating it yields CASIGTGNTEAFF.

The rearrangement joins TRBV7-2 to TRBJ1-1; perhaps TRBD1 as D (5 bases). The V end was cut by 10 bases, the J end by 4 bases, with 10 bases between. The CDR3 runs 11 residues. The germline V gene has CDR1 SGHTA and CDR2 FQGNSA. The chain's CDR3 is CAIPGTTEAFF. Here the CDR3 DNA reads TGTGCCATCCCAGGGACCACTGAAGCTTTCTTT.

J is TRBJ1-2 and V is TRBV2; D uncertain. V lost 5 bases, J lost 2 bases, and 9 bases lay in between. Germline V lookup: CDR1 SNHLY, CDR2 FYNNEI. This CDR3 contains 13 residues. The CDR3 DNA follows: TGTGCCAGCAGTCAAGGGCAAAACTATGGCTACACCTTC. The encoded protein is CASSQGQNYGYTF. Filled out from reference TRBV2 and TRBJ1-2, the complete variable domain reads EPEVTQTPSHQVTQMGQEVILRCVPISNHLYFYWYRQILGQKVEFLVSFYNNEISEKSEIFDDQFSVERPDGSNFTLKIRSTKLEDSAMYFCASSQGQNYGYTFGSGTRLTVV.

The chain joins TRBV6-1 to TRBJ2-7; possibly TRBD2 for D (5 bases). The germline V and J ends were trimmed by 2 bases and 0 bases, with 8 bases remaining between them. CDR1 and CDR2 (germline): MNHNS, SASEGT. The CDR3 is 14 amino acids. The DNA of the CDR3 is TGTGCCAGCAGTGAATACCGGGACTCCTACGAGCAGTACTTC. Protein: CASSEYRDSYEQYF.

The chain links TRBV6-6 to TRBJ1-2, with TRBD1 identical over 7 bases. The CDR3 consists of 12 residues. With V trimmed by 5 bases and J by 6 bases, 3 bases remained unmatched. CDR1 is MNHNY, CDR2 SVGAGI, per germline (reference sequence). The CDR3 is CASSRRGDGYTF. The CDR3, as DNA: TGTGCCAGCAGTCGCAGGGGGGATGGCTACACCTTC.

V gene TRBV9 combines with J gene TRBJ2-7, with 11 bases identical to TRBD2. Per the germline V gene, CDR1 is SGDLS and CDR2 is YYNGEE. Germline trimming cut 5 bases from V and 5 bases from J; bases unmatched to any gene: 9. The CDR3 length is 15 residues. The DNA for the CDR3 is TGTGCCAGCAGTCTTACTAGCGGGAGTAGGGACGAGCAGTACTTC. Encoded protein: CASSLTSGSRDEQYF. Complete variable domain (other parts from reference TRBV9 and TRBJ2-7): DSGVTQTPKHLITATGQRVTLRCSPRSGDLSVYWYQQSLDQGLQFLIQYYNGEERAKGNILERFSAQQFPDLHSELNLSSLELGDSALYFCASSLTSGSRDEQYFGPGTRLTVT.

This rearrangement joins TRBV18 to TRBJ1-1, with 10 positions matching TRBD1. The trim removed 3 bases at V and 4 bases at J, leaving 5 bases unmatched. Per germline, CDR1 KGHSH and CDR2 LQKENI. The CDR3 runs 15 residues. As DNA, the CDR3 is TGTGCCAGCTCACCCGACAGGGGGCGTGTCACTGAAGCTTTCTTT. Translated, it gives CASSPDRGRVTEAFF. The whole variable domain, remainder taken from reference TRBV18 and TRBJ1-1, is NAGVMQNPRHLVRRRGQEARLRCSPMKGHSHVYWYRQLPEEGLKFMVYLQKENIIDESGMPKERFSAEFPKEGPSILRIQQVVRGDSAAYFCASSPDRGRVTEAFFGQGTRLTVV.

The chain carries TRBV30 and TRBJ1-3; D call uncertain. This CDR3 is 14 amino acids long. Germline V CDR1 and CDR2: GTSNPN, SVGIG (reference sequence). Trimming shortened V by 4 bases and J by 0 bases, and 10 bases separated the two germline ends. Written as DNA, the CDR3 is TGTGCCTGGATCCCCCCCGGCTCTGGAAACACCATATATTTT. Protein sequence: CAWIPPGSGNTIYF.

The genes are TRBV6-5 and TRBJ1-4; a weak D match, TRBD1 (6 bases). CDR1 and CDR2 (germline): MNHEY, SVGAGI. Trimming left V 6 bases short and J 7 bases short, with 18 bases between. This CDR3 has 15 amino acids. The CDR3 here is CASSRRQDSREKLFF. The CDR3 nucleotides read TGTGCCAGCAGCCGCCGACAGGACTCTCGTGAAAAACTGTTTTTT.

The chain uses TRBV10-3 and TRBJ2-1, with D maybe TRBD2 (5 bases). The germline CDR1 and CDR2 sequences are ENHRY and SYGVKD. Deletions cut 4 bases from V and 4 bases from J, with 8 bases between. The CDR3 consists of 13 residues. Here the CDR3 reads CAISAPGYNEQFF. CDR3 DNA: TGTGCCATCAGTGCTCCGGGGTACAATGAGCAGTTCTTC.

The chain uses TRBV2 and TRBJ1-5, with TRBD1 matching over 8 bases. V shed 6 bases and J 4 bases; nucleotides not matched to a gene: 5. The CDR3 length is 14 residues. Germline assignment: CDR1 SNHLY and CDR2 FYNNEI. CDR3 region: CASRTGASNQPQHF. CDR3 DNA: TGTGCCAGCAGGACAGGGGCGAGTAATCAGCCCCAGCATTTT.